The present TCR beta chain was sequenced within a study of control samples from healthy donors and cancer patients. This table comes from immunoSEQ multiplex PCR, and its TCRdb copy is limited to in-frame clones, with some not included. The table records tens of thousands of clones, 85% to 90% of them present only once. Trimming pared 4 bases from V and 0 bases from J, leaving 15 bases between. Germline CDR1 reads KGHDR; CDR2 reads SFDVKD. The CDR3 contains 17 residues. The rearrangement joins TRBV24-1 to TRBJ2-1; a possible D gene is TRBD2 (5 bases). The clonotype comes from a woman between 55 and 75 years old with head and neck cancer. Sequencing was performed on PBMCs. The chain's CDR3 is CATSDPRTGSSYNEQFF. The CDR3 nucleotides read TGTGCCACCAGTGACCCACGGACGGGAAGCTCCTACAATGAGCAGTTCTTC.